This paragraph reports one T cell receptor (beta chain). The data belong to a study of blood T cell repertoires in COVID-19. Study-level background: Whether acute or convalescent, the COVID-19 samples came from the United States, Italy and Spain. T cells, B-cell-depleted T cells, or PBMCs provided the cDNA or gDNA that served as material.

V shed 6 bases and J shed 4 bases, with 9 bases lying between them. The CDR3 covers 12 residues. Looked up from germline, CDR1 is MNHEY and CDR2 is SVGAGI. Assignment of participants to cohorts was predicated upon participant-reported clinical history. In the authors' workflow: Amplification of reference gene primers provided the estimated nucleated cell counts. Here immunoSEQ multiplex PCR was the method, and the copy in TCRdb shows in-frame clones only, minus some. That table is the source of V, J and clone size, and D and trimming were worked out from the DNA. The data contain 300,000 to 350,000 clones, over 75% of them singletons.

Specimen: PBMCs or T cells enriched from blood (not recorded which). The chain employs TRBV6-5 and TRBJ1-2; a weak D match, TRBD1 (6 bases). The source is a man aged 30 to 39 who had recovered from COVID-19. CDR3 residues: CASSQGTYGYTF. In nucleotides, the CDR3 is TGTGCCAGCAGCCAGGGGACCTATGGCTACACCTTC.